This T cell receptor (beta chain) derives from a study of blood T cell repertoires in COVID-19. In the study overall: Samples representing acute and convalescent COVID-19 were sourced from the United States, Italy and Spain. The cDNA or gDNA used as material had been derived from T cells, B-cell-depleted T cells, or PBMCs.

CDR1 is KGHSH, CDR2 LQKENI, per germline. V shed 3 bases and J shed 4 bases, with 13 bases lying between them. This CDR3 is built from 14 residues. In the authors' workflow: By means of reference gene primer amplification, nucleated cell counts were estimated. Clones were read by immunoSEQ multiplex PCR, and TCRdb kept only the in-frame ones, dropping some. The DNA gave D and trimming, while V, J and clone size come from that table. Among approximately 66,000 clones listed, around 87% were seen once. The sequence was obtained from a man aged 55 to 69 with acute or convalescent COVID-19. The gene calls are TRBV18 and TRBJ2-7; tentative D call: TRBD2 (6 bases). The specimen sequenced was peripheral blood. The CDR3 region has the DNA TGTGCCAGCTCACCTGGGGGGAGAGGGTACGAGCAGTACTTC. Protein: CASSPGGRGYEQYF.